These T cell receptor beta chains were read from a single sample in a study of cytomegalovirus exposure and HLA in healthy donors. Sequencing was performed with immunoSEQ multiplex PCR; in TCRdb, only in-frame clones are kept and a portion is missing. The sample carries some 170,000 clones, around 86% recorded once. Input material: PBMCs. Receptor source: a man aged 50-59 years in good health and CMV-seropositive. Each CDR3 is given with its conserved first and last residue. The D gene is left open where the match is weak. A row's size may be missing; if present it is once, few, many or a size class.

TRBV6-1	TRBJ2-7	.	.	TGTGCCAGCACGAACTCCTACGAGCAGTACTTC	CASTNSYEQYF
TRBV4-3	TRBJ1-5	TRBD1	once	TGCGCCAGCAGCCAAGATAGGGGGACAGGGTCCTATCAGCCCCAGCATTTT	CASSQDRGTGSYQPQHF
TRBV30	TRBJ1-2	.	once	TGTGCCTGGAGGGGGGGGGTATATGGCTACACCTTC	CAWRGGVYGYTF
TRBV5-4	TRBJ2-6	TRBD1	.	TGTGCCAGCAGCAGGGGACAGGGTAAATTCTCTGGGGCCAACGTCCTGACTTTC	CASSRGQGKFSGANVLTF
TRBV5-5	TRBJ1-4	.	few	TGTGCCAGCAGCACGCCCTTCAAACCTGCCGGTGAAAAACTGTTTTTT	CASSTPFKPAGEKLFF
TRBV7-3	TRBJ2-3	TRBD2	.	TGTGCCAGCAGCTTAACGGTGGCTAGCGGGAGCAAGACAGATACGCAGTATTTT	CASSLTVASGSKTDTQYF
TRBV29-1	TRBJ1-1	.	.	TGCAGCGTTGAGGCTTACCTCACCAACACTGAAGCTTTCTTT	CSVEAYLTNTEAFF
TRBV7-6	TRBJ1-4	.	few	TGTGCCAGCAGCTCTACAGTCGCCCCTAATGAAAAACTGTTTTTT	CASSSTVAPNEKLFF
TRBV10-2	TRBJ2-5	TRBD2	.	TGCGCCAGCAGTGAGCAGGGAGGGGAGACCCAGTACTTC	CASSEQGGETQYF
TRBV5-1	TRBJ2-5	.	.	TGCGCCAGCAGCCAAGGGGACGGCCCGAGGGGGGAGACCCAGTACTTC	CASSQGDGPRGETQYF
TRBV19	TRBJ2-7	.	.	TGTGCCAGTAGTATTTCCGGGGACGAGCAGTACTTC	CASSISGDEQYF
TRBV5-5	TRBJ1-2	TRBD1	few	TGTGCCAGCAGCGTCAGGGGGCGCGGTGACTATGGCTACACCTTC	CASSVRGRGDYGYTF
TRBV5-1	TRBJ2-5	TRBD2	.	TGCGCCAGCAGCATCGGGACTAGCGGCCTCCAAGAGACCCAGTACTTC	CASSIGTSGLQETQYF
TRBV19	TRBJ2-7	.	.	TGTGCCAGTAGTATAGCGAAGGGGACCTACGAGCAGTACTTC	CASSIAKGTYEQYF
TRBV9	TRBJ2-7	TRBD1	.	TGTGCCAGCAGCGTAGAGGACAGGGGGCTCGAGCAGTACTTC	CASSVEDRGLEQYF
TRBV7-9	TRBJ2-7	TRBD1	.	TGTTCCAGCAGCCCGAGGACAGGCCGGACCTACGAGCAGTACTTC	CSSSPRTGRTYEQYF
TRBV5-6	TRBJ2-5	TRBD2	.	TGTGCCAGCAGCTCCTGGGTGGGGGGGATAACCCAAGAGACCCAGTACTTC	CASSSWVGGITQETQYF
TRBV6-1	TRBJ2-5	.	.	TGTGCCAGCAGTGACTGGGACAAAGAGACCCAGTACTTC	CASSDWDKETQYF
TRBV9	TRBJ2-2	.	.	TGTGCCAGCAGAGGCGCGGGAGTTCCGACAGGACTCCCGAACACCGGGGAGCTGTTTTTT	CASRGAGVPTGLPNTGELFF
TRBV2	TRBJ2-1	TRBD2	.	TGTGCCAGCAGTTCTCCAGGGGCGGGAGGACCCTACAATGAGCAGTTCTTC	CASSSPGAGGPYNEQFF
TRBV7-9	TRBJ2-1	TRBD2	.	TGTGCCAGCAGCTTAGGACTAGCGGGGGGATACAATGAGCAGTTCTTC	CASSLGLAGGYNEQFF
TRBV7-9	TRBJ2-3	.	once	TGTGCCAGCAGCCAAACTTCCGCCGTGGCGCAGTATTTT	CASSQTSAVAQYF
TRBV7-9	TRBJ2-7	TRBD2	few	TGTGCCAGCAGCTCATTGGCGGGGGTTCCCTACGAGCAGTACTTC	CASSSLAGVPYEQYF
TRBV7-2	TRBJ2-7	TRBD2	.	TGTGCCAGCAGCACGGGACTAGCCTTATCGGGGGAGCAGTACTTC	CASSTGLALSGEQYF
TRBV19	TRBJ2-7	TRBD1	.	TGTGCCAGTAGTTCCGGACAGGGGTACGAGCAGTACTTC	CASSSGQGYEQYF
TRBV5-1	TRBJ2-5	.	.	TGCGCCAGCAGCTTCTCACAGCCCCAAGAGACCCAGTACTTC	CASSFSQPQETQYF
TRBV4-2	TRBJ2-3	TRBD2	once	TGTGCCAGCAGCCCAGAGCGGGGGCGCCTCACAGATACGCAGTATTTT	CASSPERGRLTDTQYF
TRBV13	TRBJ2-7	.	.	TGTGCCAGCAGCTTAGGGGCAGGGGTGGACCTAGCGCAGTACTTC	CASSLGAGVDLAQYF
TRBV5-1	TRBJ1-4	.	.	TGCGCCAGCAGCTTGGAAACGGTTACAACTAATGAAAAACTGTTTTTT	CASSLETVTTNEKLFF
TRBV29-1	TRBJ2-5	TRBD2	.	TGCAGCGTGGATAGCGGGAGTTTTGAGACCCAGTACTTC	CSVDSGSFETQYF
TRBV10-3	TRBJ2-3	TRBD1	.	TGTGCCATCAGTGAGGGGACAGGGTCTGGGGATACGCAGTATTTT	CAISEGTGSGDTQYF
TRBV29-1	TRBJ2-1	.	few	TGCAGCGTTGCAGATCTAACAGGTCCAAACTACAATGAGCAGTTCTTC	CSVADLTGPNYNEQFF
TRBV5-1	TRBJ1-2	TRBD1	.	TGCGCCAGCAGCTCCGGACAGGGTAGTAGCTATGGCTACACCTTC	CASSSGQGSSYGYTF
TRBV5-6	TRBJ2-1	.	.	TGTGCCAGCAGCTTGATGGCCCAAAGAACCTACAATGAGCAGTTCTTC	CASSLMAQRTYNEQFF
TRBV28	TRBJ1-2	.	.	TGTGCCAGCAGTCAAGGGGGGGGGAACTATGGCTACACCTTC	CASSQGGGNYGYTF
TRBV19	TRBJ1-5	TRBD1	.	TGTGCCAGTAGTATGGACAGGCGTCAGCCCCAGCATTTT	CASSMDRRQPQHF
TRBV19	TRBJ1-1	.	.	TGTGCCAGTAAGGTCCCGTATACAGGGTCCCTCGTGAACACTGAAGCTTTCTTT	CASKVPYTGSLVNTEAFF
TRBV2	TRBJ2-1	TRBD2	.	TGTGCCAGCCTTACTAGCGGGAGGGCCCTTGAGCAGTTCTTC	CASLTSGRALEQFF
TRBV19	TRBJ1-5	TRBD1	.	TGTGCCAGTAGTATCGGACAGGGCATCGATCAGCCCCAGCATTTT	CASSIGQGIDQPQHF
TRBV6-5	TRBJ1-1	.	.	TGTGCCAGCAGTTTGGTAGGGGCCACAAATGAAGCTTTCTTT	CASSLVGATNEAFF
TRBV6-6	TRBJ2-7	TRBD2	.	TGTGCCAGCAGCCCTGGACTAGCGGGAGGTTTCGACGAGCAGTACTTC	CASSPGLAGGFDEQYF